This T cell receptor (beta chain) stems from a study of shared clonotypes between healthy human individuals. CDR1 is MDHEN, CDR2 SYDVKM, per germline. This CDR3 has 16 amino acids. V trimming: 3 bases; J trimming: 5 bases; junction bases outside the gene matches: 9. Data came from immunoSEQ multiplex PCR; TCRdb stores just in-frame clones and leaves some out. This table holds some 2,000,000 clones, over 85% found once. Naive CD8 isolation took CD45RO-negative cells positively selected for CCR7 and excluded terminally differentiated effector memory CD45RA+ cells. The sequence was obtained from a man between 18 and 29 years old in good health. Sequenced material: naive CD8+ T cells sorted from blood. This chain uses TRBV28 with TRBJ1-1; the match to TRBD1 covers 10 bases. CDR3 sequence (DNA): TGTGCCAGCAGTTTGGGCGACAGGGGGCTGGGAACTGAAGCTTTCTTT. It yields the protein CASSLGDRGLGTEAFF.